These 2 T cell receptor beta chains were sequenced from one sample in a study of brain T cells in children with intractable seizures. This table comes from immunoSEQ multiplex PCR, and its TCRdb copy is limited to in-frame clones, with some not included. Among about 320,000 clones, 93% were seen once, and the ten largest hold about 6%. Sample time point: blood from clinic visit 5 months post-surgery; TSC patient then seizure free. The sequenced sample was peripheral blood, obtained roughly 5 months after surgery. The receptors were sampled from a boy in the first two years of life with tuberous sclerosis and intractable seizures.

The chain couples TRBV6-1 to TRBJ2-1, with D hard to call. The CDR3 is made up of 14 amino acids. V dropped 7 bases and J dropped 0 bases, with 10 bases sitting between them. Germline V CDR1 and CDR2: MNHNS, SASEGT. This chain's CDR3 is CASNNPSSYNEQFF. CDR3 in DNA: TGTGCCAGCAATAATCCAAGCTCCTACAATGAGCAGTTCTTC.

This clone was counted once. The rearrangement joins TRBV4-2 to TRBJ2-1; unclear D gene. This CDR3 is built from 13 residues. V was shortened by 4 bases and J by 6 bases, with 10 bases between the two germline ends. Germline-derived CDR1 and CDR2 are LGHNA and YNFKEQ. The DNA of the CDR3 is TGTGCCAGCAGCCTAAGGGTGGCCAATGAGCAGTTCTTC. The encoded protein is CASSLRVANEQFF.